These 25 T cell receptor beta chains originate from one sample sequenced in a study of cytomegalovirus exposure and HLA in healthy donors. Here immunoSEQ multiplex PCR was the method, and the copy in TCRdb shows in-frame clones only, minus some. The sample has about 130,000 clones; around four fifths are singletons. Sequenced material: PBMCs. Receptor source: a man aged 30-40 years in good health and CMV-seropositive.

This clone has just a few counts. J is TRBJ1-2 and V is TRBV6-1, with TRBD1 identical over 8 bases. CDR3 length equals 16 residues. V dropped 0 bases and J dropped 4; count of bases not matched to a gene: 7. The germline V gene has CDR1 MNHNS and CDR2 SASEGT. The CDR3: CASSEAGQVGSYGYTF. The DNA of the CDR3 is TGTGCCAGCAGTGAAGCGGGACAGGTGGGGAGCTATGGCTACACCTTC.

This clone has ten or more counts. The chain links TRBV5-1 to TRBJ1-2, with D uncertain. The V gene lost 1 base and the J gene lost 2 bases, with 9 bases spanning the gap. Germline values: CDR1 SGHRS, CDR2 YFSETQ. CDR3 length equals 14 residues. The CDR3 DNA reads TGCGCCAGCAGCTTGACGATGGAGAACTATGGCTACACCTTC. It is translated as CASSLTMENYGYTF.

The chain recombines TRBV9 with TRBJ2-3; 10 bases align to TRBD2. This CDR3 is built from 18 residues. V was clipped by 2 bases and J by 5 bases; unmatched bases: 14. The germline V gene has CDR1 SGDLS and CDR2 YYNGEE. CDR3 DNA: TGTGCCAGCAGCGTGGCAGCGGGGGGGCAGTTAGGAGGAGATACGCAGTATTTT. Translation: CASSVAAGGQLGGDTQYF.

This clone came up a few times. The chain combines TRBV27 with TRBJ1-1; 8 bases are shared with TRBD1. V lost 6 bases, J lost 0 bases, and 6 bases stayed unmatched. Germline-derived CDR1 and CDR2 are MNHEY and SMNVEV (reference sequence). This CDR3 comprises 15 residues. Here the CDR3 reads CASSPRTGLNTEAFF. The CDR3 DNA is TGTGCCAGCAGCCCACGGACAGGGTTGAACACTGAAGCTTTCTTT.

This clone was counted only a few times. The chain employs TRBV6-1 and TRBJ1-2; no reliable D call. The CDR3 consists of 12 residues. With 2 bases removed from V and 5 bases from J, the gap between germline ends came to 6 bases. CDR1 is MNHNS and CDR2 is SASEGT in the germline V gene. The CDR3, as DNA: TGTGCCAGCAGTGAACAGGCATATGGCTACACCTTC. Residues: CASSEQAYGYTF.

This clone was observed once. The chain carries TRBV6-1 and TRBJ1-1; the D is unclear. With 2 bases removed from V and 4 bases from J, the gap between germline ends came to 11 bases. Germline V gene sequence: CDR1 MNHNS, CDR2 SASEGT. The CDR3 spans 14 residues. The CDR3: CASSEPGFGTEAFF. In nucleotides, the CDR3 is TGTGCCAGCAGTGAACCGGGATTTGGCACTGAAGCTTTCTTT.

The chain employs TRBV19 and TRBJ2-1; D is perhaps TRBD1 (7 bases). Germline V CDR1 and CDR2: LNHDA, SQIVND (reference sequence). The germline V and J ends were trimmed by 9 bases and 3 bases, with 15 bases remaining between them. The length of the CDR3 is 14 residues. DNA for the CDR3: TGTGCCAGCAGCCCAGGGGGGAACTACAATGAGCAGTTCTTC. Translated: CASSPGGNYNEQFF.

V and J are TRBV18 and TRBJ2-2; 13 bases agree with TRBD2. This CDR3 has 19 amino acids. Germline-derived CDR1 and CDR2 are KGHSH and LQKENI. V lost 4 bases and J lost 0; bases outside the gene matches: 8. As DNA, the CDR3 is TGTGCCAGCTCACGATTTGGACTAGCGGGGGACGCGAACACCGGGGAGCTGTTTTTT. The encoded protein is CASSRFGLAGDANTGELFF.

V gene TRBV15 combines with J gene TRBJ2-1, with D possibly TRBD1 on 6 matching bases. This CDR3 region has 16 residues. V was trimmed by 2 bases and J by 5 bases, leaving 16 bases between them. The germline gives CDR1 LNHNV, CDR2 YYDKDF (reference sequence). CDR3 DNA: TGTGCCACCAGCAGACCGGACAGCGAACTTAACAATGAGCAGTTCTTC. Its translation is CATSRPDSELNNEQFF.

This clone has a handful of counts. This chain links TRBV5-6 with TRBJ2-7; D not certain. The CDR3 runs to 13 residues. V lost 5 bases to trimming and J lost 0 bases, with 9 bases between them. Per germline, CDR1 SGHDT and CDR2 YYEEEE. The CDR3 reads CASRFFRSYEQYF. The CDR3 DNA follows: TGTGCCAGCAGATTCTTCCGCTCCTACGAGCAGTACTTC.

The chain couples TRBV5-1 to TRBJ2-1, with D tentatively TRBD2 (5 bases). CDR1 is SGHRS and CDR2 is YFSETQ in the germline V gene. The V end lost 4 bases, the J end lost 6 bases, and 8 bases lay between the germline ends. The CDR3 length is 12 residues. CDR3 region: CASSAGLNEQFF. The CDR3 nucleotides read TGCGCCAGCAGCGCCGGACTCAATGAGCAGTTCTTC. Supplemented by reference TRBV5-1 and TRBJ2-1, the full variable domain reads KAGVTQTPRYLIKTRGQQVTLSCSPISGHRSVSWYQQTPGQGLQFLFEYFSETQRNKGNFPGRFSGRQFSNSRSEMNVSTLELGDSALYLCASSAGLNEQFFGPGTRLTVL.

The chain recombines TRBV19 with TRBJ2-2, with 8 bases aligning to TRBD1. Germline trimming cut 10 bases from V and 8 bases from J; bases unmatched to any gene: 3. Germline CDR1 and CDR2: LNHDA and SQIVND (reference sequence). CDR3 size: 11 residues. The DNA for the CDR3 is TGTGCCACCCGACAGGGGGGGGAGCTGTTTTTT. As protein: CATRQGGELFF.

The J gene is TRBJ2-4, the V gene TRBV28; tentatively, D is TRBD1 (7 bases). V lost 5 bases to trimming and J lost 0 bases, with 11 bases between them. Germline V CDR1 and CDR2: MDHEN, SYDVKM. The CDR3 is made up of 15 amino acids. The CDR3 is CASSAGQIAKNIQYF. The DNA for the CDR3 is TGTGCCAGCAGTGCGGGACAGATAGCCAAAAACATTCAGTACTTC. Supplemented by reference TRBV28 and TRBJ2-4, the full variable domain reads DVKVTQSSRYLVKRTGEKVFLECVQDMDHENMFWYRQDPGLGLRLIYFSYDVKMKEKGDIPEGYSVSREKKERFSLILESASTNQTSMYLCASSAGQIAKNIQYFGAGTRLSVL.

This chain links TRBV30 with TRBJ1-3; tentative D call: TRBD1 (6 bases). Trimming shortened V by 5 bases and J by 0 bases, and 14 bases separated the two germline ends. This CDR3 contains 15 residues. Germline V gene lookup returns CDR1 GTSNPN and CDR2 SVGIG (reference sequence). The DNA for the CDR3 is TGTGCCTGGGGGGGGGACACCATCTCTGGAAACACCATATATTTT. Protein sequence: CAWGGDTISGNTIYF.

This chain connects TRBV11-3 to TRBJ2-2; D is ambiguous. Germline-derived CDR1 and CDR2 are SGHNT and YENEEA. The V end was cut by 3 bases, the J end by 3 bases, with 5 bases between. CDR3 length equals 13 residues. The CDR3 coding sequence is TGTGCCAGCAGCTTGGGCCACACCGGGGAGCTGTTTTTT. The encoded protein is CASSLGHTGELFF. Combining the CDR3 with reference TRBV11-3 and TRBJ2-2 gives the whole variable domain EAGVVQSPRYKIIEKKQPVAFWCNPISGHNTLYWYLQNLGQGPELLIRYENEEAVDDSQLPKDRFSAERLKGVDSTLKIQPAELGDSAVYLCASSLGHTGELFFGEGSRLTVL.

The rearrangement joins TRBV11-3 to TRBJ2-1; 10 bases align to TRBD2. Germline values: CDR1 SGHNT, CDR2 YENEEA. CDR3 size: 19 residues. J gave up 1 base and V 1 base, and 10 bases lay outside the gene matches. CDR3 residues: CASSLGRSGGTCSYNEQFF. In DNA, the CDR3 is TGTGCCAGCAGCTTAGGCCGTAGCGGGGGGACCTGTTCCTACAATGAGCAGTTCTTC.

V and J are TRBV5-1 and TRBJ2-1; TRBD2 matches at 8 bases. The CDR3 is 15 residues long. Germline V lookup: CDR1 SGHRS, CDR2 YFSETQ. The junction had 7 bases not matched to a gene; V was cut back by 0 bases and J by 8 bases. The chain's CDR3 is CASSLARGAADEQFF. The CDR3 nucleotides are TGCGCCAGCAGCTTGGCGCGGGGGGCCGCCGATGAGCAGTTCTTC.

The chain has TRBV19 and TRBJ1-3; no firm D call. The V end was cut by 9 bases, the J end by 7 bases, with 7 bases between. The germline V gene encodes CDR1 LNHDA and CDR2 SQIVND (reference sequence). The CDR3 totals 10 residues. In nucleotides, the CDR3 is TGTGCCAGCCTATACAACACCATATATTTT. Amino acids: CASLYNTIYF.

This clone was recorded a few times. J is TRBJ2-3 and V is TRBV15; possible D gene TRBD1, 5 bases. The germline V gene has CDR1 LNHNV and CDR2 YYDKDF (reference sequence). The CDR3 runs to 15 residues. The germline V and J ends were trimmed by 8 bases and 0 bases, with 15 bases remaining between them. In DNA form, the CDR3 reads TGTGCCACCCAGCCACAGGCAATGAGCACAGATACGCAGTATTTT. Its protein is CATQPQAMSTDTQYF.

This CDR3 reads CASPDRGHFYGYTF. The CDR3 DNA reads TGCGCCAGTCCCGACAGGGGGCACTTCTATGGCTACACCTTC. V is TRBV5-1 and J is TRBJ1-2; 10 bases agree with TRBD1. From germline, CDR1 is SGHRS and CDR2 YFSETQ. V lost 8 bases and J lost 4; bases outside the gene matches: 8. The CDR3 length is 14 residues.

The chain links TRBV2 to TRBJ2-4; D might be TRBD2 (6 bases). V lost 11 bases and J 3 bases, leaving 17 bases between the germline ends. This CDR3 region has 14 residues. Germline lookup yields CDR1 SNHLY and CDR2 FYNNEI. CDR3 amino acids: CAAITGVGKNIQYF. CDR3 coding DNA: TGTGCCGCAATCACGGGGGTCGGCAAAAACATTCAGTACTTC.

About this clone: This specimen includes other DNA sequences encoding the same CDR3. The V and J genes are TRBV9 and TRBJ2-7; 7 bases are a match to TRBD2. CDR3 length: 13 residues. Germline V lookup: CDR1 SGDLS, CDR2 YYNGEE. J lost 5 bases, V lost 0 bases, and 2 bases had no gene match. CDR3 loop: CASSVGGGNEQYF. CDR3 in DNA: TGTGCCAGCAGCGTAGGGGGAGGGAACGAGCAGTACTTC. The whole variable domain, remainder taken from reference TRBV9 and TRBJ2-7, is DSGVTQTPKHLITATGQRVTLRCSPRSGDLSVYWYQQSLDQGLQFLIQYYNGEERAKGNILERFSAQQFPDLHSELNLSSLELGDSALYFCASSVGGGNEQYFGPGTRLTVT.

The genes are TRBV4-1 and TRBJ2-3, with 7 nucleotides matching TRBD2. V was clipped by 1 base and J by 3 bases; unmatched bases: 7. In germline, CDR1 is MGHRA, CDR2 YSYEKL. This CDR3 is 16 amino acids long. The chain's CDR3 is CASSQGAGVLTDTQYF. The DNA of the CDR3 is TGCGCCAGCAGCCAAGGCGCGGGAGTGCTTACAGATACGCAGTATTTT.

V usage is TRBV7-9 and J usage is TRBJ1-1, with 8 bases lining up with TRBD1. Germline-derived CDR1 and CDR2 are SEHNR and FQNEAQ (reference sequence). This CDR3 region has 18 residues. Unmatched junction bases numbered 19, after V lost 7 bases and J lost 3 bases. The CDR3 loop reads CASTGVSQGGSWDTEAFF. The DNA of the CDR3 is TGTGCCAGCACCGGAGTGTCACAGGGGGGAAGTTGGGACACTGAAGCTTTCTTT.

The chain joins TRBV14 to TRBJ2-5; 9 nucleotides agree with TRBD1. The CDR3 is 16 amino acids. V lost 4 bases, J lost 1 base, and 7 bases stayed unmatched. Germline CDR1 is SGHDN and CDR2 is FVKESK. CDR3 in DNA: TGTGCCAGCAGCCTCGGGACAGGGACTATCCAAGAGACCCAGTACTTC. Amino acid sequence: CASSLGTGTIQETQYF.